This T cell receptor beta chain stems from a study of cytomegalovirus exposure and HLA in healthy donors (dated by TCRdb to the late 2010s). Regarding the study in general: According to an earlier analysis of several hundred of the donors, 200 million or so T cells yielded some 120 million unique TCR beta sequences and around 300 Gb of sequence data. An early release that covered fewer than 750 HLA-typed donors contained around 300 gigabases of sequencing data and tens of millions of unique TCR sequences. Among the roughly 400 genotyped donors, 81% belonged to the genetic ancestry cluster associated with self-reported Caucasian donors. The study was designed to test whether signatures of past pathogen exposure could be identified by cataloging public T cell receptors. The study used immunosequencing to profile the T cell repertoires of approximately 690 subjects and linked those repertoires to cytomegalovirus serostatus. Besides the first cohort of roughly 640 subjects, a separate validation cohort made up of roughly 130 different subjects was used. To predict cytomegalovirus infection status, the study brought together high-throughput TCR immunosequencing, statistical association of individual TCRs with disease status, and machine learning. To study patterns of TCR occurrence, a later analysis re-analyzed previously published TCR beta repertoires from 700 or so donors and added high-resolution HLA genotyping. In the later analysis, no new phenotypic data were used to find candidate immune exposures; instead, reliance was placed on TCR beta sequences and their occurrence across donors. An earlier analysis of fewer than 700 of the donors applied high-throughput TCR beta sequencing to assess whether each TCR beta V gene segment acted as functional or pseudogenic. Donor age, sex, ethnicity and CMV serostatus were collected together with the repertoire data. Genome-wide SNP genotypes for about 55% of the roughly 670 donors were used in a later genetic analysis, which treated that subset as a discovery cohort. Every repertoire in the discovery cohort had been generated on one and the same sequencing platform. HLA typing included class I and class II loci at four-digit resolution. The number of donors typed differed by locus, with 629-630 for A, B, C, DRB1 and DQB1, about 500 for DQA1, over 600 for DPA1, and 450 to 480 for DPB1. Several DR-DQ haplotypes were handled as single units for association and clustering because linkage in the cohort was strong. Across 300 to 400 genotyped donors of the cohort, an average of about 240,000 unique TCR beta nucleotide sequences per donor were sequenced, and 15% to 20% of those sequences were non-productive. Study-wide conclusions, independent of this receptor: Compared with equally common non-associated chains, HLA-associated TCR beta chains in a later analysis were more clonally expanded and had lower generation probabilities. In vitro tests confirmed that a few of the cytomegalovirus-associated TCR beta chains recognize cytomegalovirus antigens. The classifier was reported to diagnose cytomegalovirus status with high specificity and sensitivity in both the original cohort and the validation cohort. Compared with the approximately 720-donor mean, donors in an Asian-associated ancestry cluster had fewer N-insertions in productive TCRs, according to a later genetic analysis. According to a later analysis, TCR association rates differed among HLA loci, with DRB1 alleles showing the most associated TCRs and HLA-C alleles showing the fewest. In this cohort, only TCR beta chains were sequenced, and detectable features were limited by the absence of alpha or paired-chain data. Several of the top co-occurrence clusters appeared to be linked to parvovirus B19, influenza, CMV and Epstein-Barr virus, according to a later analysis. Most TCR sequences were seen in very few donors, while some public TCRs were found in many individuals. The study listed approximately 160 TCR beta chains as associated with cytomegalovirus. In a later genetic analysis, a missense DCLRE1C variant was associated with V-gene and J-gene trimming of TCR beta chains, and the association was replicated in an independent cohort. For the cohort, immune exposure information was limited to CMV serostatus. Strong co-occurrence of HLA alleles, especially DR and DQ, made assigning TCR associations to individual alleles difficult. The earlier analysis of almost 600 of the donors excluded around 17 rarely observed V segments, including chromosome 9 orphons, because counts were too low. A further reported finding was that TCR beta sequences accurately predicted the HLA-A and HLA-B alleles for most subjects in the first cohort. Correlated functional status among segregating V segments might be attributable to linkage disequilibrium, but an unknown experimental factor could not be ruled out. At a false discovery rate of 0.05, a later analysis linked around 17,000 TCR beta sequences to specific HLA alleles. A cluster of highly shared sequence variants was judged likely to represent a technical artifact of the sequencing pipeline. Because the 87-base-pair reads could not distinguish some IMGT-functional V segments, including TRBV6-2 and TRBV6-3, those segments were excluded. Because HLA typing was unavailable for some donors at each locus, only the typed subset was used in association tests. According to a later analysis, most CMV-associated TCR beta chains appeared to be HLA-restricted, and the HLA associations seemed to be driven largely by CMV exposure. According to the authors, the approach could potentially be generalized to other disease states and immunological phenotypes. In an earlier analysis of more than 500 of the donors, most TCR beta V segments appeared in productive rearrangements about 87% or about 30% of the time, broadly matching IMGT annotations. Presence/absence analyses assumed roughly uniform sequencing depth across donors, an assumption that may not hold.

From cysteine to phenylalanine, the CDR3 is 14 amino acids long. Only CDR3 DNA is held: 42 bases, read in frame from base 1. Based on the germline V gene, the CDR1 and CDR2 sequences are MRHNA and SNTAGT. Unmatched junction bases come to 5, with V trimmed by 4 bases and J by 6 bases. This clone has just a few counts. Its antigen has not been determined. Base quality data are lacking; no much larger clone is found one base away. The library was obtained by the immunoSEQ multiplex PCR assay. For the multiplex PCR, a mixture combining 60 forward primers for TCR Vbeta segments and 13 reverse primers for TCR Jbeta segments was used. Amplification of the CDR3 region of rearranged TCR beta genes was performed with a multiplex PCR assay on genomic DNA. On the Illumina HiSeq System, the amplified TCR beta libraries were sequenced as 87-base-pair reads. The authors processed their data as follows. A later analysis tallied about 77 million unique TCR beta chains across the 666 repertoires, and around 10 million of those chains were shared by two or more donors. Raw reads were error-corrected and collapsed into unique sequences by a nearest-neighbor algorithm in which closely related sequences were merged to remove PCR and sequencing errors. Alignment of CDR3 sequences to IMGT reference sequences was used to assign V, D and J gene segments. Each retained sequence needed at least a six-nucleotide match to both a V gene segment and a J gene segment. Rearrangements were classified as productive when the CDR3 lacked stop codons and remained in frame with V and J, and all other rearrangements were classified as non-productive. CDR3 was defined according to IMGT convention as the region running from the second conserved V-encoded cysteine to the conserved J-encoded phenylalanine. In an earlier analysis of around 640 of the donors, sequences lacking an unambiguous match to a single V gene segment were excluded. In an earlier analysis of 587 of the donors, a V segment was called functional when productive rearrangements were above 56.7%, and segregating when the standard deviation between donors exceeded 5%. A statistical classification framework was developed to diagnose cytomegalovirus status using the catalog of TCR beta chain sequences. V and J gene assignment, in a later analysis, came from comparing TCR nucleotide sequences with IMGT/GENE-DB human TR gene sequences. Using the TCRdist pipeline, a later analysis assigned CDR3 sequences along with most-parsimonious VDJ recombination scenarios. In a later analysis, every TCR beta chain was defined by the combination of its CDR3 amino acid sequence and its V-gene family, and reads without a unique V-gene family were dropped. To address suspected cross-contamination and a sequencing artifact, a later analysis removed 550 to 750 highly shared, low-generation-probability nucleotide sequences. In a later analysis, a clonal expansion index for each public chain was calculated from normalized within-repertoire ranks of inferred template counts. In a later analysis, generation probabilities were computed with a VDJ recombination model fitted to out-of-frame rearrangements, and the resulting probabilities were checked against IGoR. In a later analysis, hypergeometric tests were used to score TCR-TCR, TCR-HLA and TCR-CMV co-occurrence, with a repertoire-size bias correction applied to TCR pairs. A later analysis estimated false discovery rates by permuting HLA or CMV assignments 20 times. In a later analysis, co-occurring TCRs were grouped using DBSCAN, and TCRdist sequence similarity was added for clustering within HLA-allele-positive subsets. Repertoires with fewer than 30,000 or more than 120,000 public chains, plus five repertoires with anomalous nucleotide sharing, were excluded from co-occurrence clustering. TCRdb took this table from immuneACCESS and kept in-frame rearrangements with V and J called. Such tables lack part of the clones; where checked against another copy, unresolved V genes explain under half of the gap, and the rest is unexplained. The DNA gave D and trimming, while V, J and clone size come from that table. This sample comprises over 95,000 clones, 70% to 80% of them detected only once. Of the sample, about 4% falls within the top ten clones.

In total, approximately 610 healthy bone marrow donors made up the cohort. All cohort members were sampled while nominally healthy, although unrecorded immune exposures were likely present. The donor tested CMV seropositive and was one of the 289 seropositive cohort members. Every donor gave a peripheral blood sample, and the peripheral blood mononuclear cells from that sample were used for TCR beta sequencing. The Qiagen DNeasy Blood Extraction Kit was used to extract genomic DNA from the blood cell samples. Sequenced input: PBMCs. This clonotype was sampled from a middle-aged woman in good health and CMV-seropositive. Here the chain combines TRBV6-4 and TRBJ1-5; TRBD1 aligns with 8 central bases. The DNA reads as follows: TGTGCCAGCAGTGGGACAGGGTCTCCTCAGCCCCAGCATTTT. This is translated as CASSGTGSPQPQHF.